The clone carrying this TCR beta chain occurred a few times. The target antigen is unknown. The data were taken from a study of T cell repertoires in cytomegalovirus infection. On the study more broadly: Recently identified HLA-C-restricted CMV epitopes and well-studied HLA-B-restricted CMV epitopes were used by the study. From public TCR beta signatures came an indication of both CMV infection and matching HLA type.

Study-level findings and limits: Predominance within the ex vivo response was attributable to HLA-C-restricted CMV-specific TCR beta clonotypes. Of the TCR beta families, the public ones yielded a cumulative frequency that identified carriers of CMV plus the relevant HLA.

TCRdb re-called the reads with MiXCR, one entry per CDR3 protein. The repertoire consists of a few hundred thousand distinct CDR3 sequences, with around 30% occurring once and the leading ten covering roughly a sixth. CDR1 is LNHDA and CDR2 is SQIVND in the germline V gene (reference sequence). The J segment lost 5 bases and the V segment lost 5 bases, leaving 5 bases of the junction unmatched. The CDR3 contains 15 residues. The TCR comes from a human donor in good health (CMV status not recorded). Some clones in this sample may be carry-over from other donors' samples. The chain has TRBV19 and TRBJ2-3; 12 bases line up with TRBD2. The source material was cultured PBMCs, sampled from culture after CMV antigen stimulation. The CDR3 region is CASSSTTSGRDTQYF. The CDR3 region has the DNA TGTGCCAGTAGTTCAACGACTAGCGGGAGAGATACGCAGTATTTT.